The TCR beta chain described here comes from a study of T cells after yellow fever vaccination. Looking at the study overall: With SMART-Seq v4 Ultra Low Input, the fractions containing low cell numbers were prepared.

Looked up from germline, CDR1 is LGHNA and CDR2 is YNFKEQ. J was trimmed by 4 bases and V by 0 bases; bases with no gene match: 0. This CDR3 has 15 amino acids. Many counts were recorded for this clonotype. Its antigen is unidentified. Via MiXCR, TCRdb re-called the 5' RACE reads, giving one row per CDR3 protein. The sample has under 350,000 distinct CDR3 sequences, 4.1% seen once. Overall study findings and caveats: One caveat is that FACS-sorted repertoires could contain abundant clonotypes contaminating from the bulk population. On re-exposure, the response was weaker but peaked faster, at day 5 versus 15.

The chain joins TRBV4-2 to TRBJ2-3; 11 bases line up with TRBD2. The material sequenced was PBMCs, taken 5 days after the yellow fever booster vaccination. This sequence was found in a young man who received the YFV17D yellow fever vaccine. The CDR3 coding sequence is TGTGCCAGCAGCCAAGATAGCGGGGGGGCAGATACGCAGTATTTT. This gives the protein CASSQDSGGADTQYF.